The present entry profiles one TCR beta chain with its context. The time point was: neoterminal ileum biopsy at postoperative endoscopy, about 6 months after surgery. Included were adult ileal or ileocolonic Crohn's patients indicated for ileocolonic resection. Generated by immunoSEQ multiplex PCR, the TCRdb table keeps only in-frame clones and is missing some. The data show under 20,000 clones, roughly 72% seen once. This sample is part of a study of T cell repertoires in ileal Crohn's disease. Overall study context: Patients had a median approximately 7.2-year disease duration, and approximately 35% were active smokers.

This receptor was obtained from an adult with Crohn's disease. Sequenced sample: ileal tissue.

This CDR3 reads CACQDRGTQPQHF. CDR3 bases: TGTGCCTGCCAGGACAGGGGGACTCAGCCCCAGCATTTT. V usage is TRBV2 and J usage is TRBJ1-5; 10 nucleotides align to TRBD1. CDR3 length: 13 residues. Per the germline V gene, CDR1 is SNHLY and CDR2 is FYNNEI. J gave up 6 bases and V 11 bases, and 7 bases lay outside the gene matches.